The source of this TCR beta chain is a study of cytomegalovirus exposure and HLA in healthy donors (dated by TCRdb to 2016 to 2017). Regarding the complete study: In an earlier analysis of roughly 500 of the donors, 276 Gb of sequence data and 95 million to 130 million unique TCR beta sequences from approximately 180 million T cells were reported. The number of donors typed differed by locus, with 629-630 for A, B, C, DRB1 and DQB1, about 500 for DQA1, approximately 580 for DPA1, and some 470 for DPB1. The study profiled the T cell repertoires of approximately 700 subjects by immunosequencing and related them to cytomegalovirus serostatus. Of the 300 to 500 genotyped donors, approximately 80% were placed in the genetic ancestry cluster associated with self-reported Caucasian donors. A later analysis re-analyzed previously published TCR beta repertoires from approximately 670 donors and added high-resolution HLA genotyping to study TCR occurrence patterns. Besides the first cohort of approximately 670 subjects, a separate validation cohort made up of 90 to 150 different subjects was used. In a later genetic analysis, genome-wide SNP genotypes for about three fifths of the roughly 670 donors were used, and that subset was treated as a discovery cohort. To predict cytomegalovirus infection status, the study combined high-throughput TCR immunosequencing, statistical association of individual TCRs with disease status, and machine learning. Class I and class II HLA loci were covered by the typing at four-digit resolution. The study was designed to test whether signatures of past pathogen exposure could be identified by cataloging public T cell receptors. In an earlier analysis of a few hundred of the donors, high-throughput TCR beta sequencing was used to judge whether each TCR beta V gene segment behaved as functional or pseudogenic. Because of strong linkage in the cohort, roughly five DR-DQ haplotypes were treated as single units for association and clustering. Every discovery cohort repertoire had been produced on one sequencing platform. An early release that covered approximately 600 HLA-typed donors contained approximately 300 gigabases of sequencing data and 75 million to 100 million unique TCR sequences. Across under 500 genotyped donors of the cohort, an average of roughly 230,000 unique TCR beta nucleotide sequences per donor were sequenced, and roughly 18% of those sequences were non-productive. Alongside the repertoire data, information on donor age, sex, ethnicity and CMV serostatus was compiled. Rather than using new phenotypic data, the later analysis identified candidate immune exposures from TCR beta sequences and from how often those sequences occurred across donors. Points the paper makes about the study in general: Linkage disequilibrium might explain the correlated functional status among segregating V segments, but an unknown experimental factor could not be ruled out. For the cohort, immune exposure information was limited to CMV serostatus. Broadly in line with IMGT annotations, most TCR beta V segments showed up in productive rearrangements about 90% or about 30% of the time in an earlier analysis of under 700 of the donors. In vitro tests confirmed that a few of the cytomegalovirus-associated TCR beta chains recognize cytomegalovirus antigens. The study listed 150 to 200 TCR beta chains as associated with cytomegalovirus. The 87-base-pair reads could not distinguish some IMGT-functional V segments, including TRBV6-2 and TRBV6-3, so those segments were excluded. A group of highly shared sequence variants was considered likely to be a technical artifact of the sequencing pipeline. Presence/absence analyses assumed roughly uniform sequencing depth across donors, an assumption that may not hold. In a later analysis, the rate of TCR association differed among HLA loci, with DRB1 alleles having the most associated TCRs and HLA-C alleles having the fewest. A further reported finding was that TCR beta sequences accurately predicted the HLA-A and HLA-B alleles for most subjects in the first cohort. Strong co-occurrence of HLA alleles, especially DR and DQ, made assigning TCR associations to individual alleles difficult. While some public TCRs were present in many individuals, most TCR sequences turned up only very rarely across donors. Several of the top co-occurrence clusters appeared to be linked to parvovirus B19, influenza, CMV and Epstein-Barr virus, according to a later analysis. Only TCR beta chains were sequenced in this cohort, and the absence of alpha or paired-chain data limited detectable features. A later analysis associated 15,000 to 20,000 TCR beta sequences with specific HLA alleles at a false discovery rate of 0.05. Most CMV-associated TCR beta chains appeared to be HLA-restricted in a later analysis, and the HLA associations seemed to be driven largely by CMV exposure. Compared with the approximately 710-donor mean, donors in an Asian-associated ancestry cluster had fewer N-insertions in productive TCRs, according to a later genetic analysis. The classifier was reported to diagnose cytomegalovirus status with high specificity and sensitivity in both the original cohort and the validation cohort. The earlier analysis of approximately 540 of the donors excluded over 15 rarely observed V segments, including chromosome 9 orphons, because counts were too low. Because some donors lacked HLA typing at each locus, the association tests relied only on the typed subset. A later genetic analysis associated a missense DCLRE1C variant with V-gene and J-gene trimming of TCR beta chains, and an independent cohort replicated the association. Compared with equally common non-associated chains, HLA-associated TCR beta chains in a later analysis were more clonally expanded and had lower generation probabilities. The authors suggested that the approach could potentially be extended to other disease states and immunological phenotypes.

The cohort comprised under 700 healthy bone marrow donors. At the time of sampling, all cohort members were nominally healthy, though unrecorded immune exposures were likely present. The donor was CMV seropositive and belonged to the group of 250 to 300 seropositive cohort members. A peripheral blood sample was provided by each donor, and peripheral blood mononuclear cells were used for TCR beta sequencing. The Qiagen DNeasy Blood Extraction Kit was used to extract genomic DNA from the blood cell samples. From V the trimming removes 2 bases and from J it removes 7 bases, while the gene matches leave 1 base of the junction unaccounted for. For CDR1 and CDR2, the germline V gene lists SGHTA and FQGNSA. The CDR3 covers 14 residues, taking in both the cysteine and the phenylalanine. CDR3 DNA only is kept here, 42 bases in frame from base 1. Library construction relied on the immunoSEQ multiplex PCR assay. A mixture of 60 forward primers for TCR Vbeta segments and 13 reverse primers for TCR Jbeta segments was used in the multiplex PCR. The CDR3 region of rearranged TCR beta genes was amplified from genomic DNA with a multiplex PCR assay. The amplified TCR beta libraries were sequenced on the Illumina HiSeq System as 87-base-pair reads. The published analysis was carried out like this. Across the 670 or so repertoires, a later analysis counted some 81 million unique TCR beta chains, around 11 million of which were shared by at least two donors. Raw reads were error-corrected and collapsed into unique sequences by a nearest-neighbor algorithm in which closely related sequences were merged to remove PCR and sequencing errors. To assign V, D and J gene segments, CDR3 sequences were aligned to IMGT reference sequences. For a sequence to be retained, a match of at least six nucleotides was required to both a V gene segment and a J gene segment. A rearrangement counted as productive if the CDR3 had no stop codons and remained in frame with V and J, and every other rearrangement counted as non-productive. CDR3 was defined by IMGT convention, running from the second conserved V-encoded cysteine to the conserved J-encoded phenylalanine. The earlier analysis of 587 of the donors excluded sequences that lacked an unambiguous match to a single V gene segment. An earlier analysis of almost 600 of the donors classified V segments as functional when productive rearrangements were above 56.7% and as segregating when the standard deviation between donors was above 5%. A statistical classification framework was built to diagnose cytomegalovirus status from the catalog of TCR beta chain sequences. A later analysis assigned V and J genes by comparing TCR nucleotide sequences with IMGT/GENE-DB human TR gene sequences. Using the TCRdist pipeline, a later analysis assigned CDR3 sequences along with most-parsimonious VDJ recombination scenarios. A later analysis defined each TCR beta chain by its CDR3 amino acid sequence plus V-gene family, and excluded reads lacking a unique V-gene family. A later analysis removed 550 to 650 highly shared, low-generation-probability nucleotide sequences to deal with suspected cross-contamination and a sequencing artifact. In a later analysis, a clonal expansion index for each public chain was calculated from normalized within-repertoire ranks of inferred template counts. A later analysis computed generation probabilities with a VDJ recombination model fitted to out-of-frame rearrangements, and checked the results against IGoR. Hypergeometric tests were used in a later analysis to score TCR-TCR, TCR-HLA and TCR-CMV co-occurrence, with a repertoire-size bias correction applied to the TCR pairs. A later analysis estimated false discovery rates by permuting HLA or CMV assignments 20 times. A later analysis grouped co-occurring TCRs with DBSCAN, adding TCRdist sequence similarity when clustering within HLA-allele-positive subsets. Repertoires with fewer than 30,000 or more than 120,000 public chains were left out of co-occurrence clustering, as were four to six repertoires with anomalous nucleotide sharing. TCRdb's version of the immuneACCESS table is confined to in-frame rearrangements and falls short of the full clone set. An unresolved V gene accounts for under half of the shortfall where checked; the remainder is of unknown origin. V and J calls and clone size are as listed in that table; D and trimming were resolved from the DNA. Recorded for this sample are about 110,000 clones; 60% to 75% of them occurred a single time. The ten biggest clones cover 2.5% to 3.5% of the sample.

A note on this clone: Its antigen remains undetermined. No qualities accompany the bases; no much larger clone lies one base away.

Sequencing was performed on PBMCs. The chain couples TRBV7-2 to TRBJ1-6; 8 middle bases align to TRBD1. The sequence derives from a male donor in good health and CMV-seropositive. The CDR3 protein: CASSLRQGNSPLHF. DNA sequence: TGTGCCAGCAGCTTAAGACAGGGGAATTCACCCCTCCACTTT. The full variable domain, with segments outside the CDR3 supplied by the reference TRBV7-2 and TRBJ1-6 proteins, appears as GAGVSQSPSNKVTEKGKDVELRCDPISGHTALYWYRQSLGQGLEFLIYFQGNSAPDKSGLPSDRFSAERTGGSVSTLTIQRTQQEDSAVYLCASSLRQGNSPLHFGNGTRLTVT.